These T cell receptor beta chains were read from a single sample in a study of OX40 agonist ivuxolimab in advanced cancers. Profiling relied on immunoSEQ multiplex PCR, and the TCRdb table lists in-frame clones only, not all of them. This sample has about 58,000 clones, with about 86% found just once. The sample here was CD4+ or CD8+ T cells sorted from blood, taken in a trial of the OX40 agonist ivuxolimab. The receptors were sampled from an adult with an advanced solid tumor such as melanoma, head and neck, liver or kidney cancer. The CDR3 runs from the conserved cysteine through the conserved F or W. D genes are given only for firm matches. Some rows have no size entry. The others give once, few or many, or a class for an expanded clone.

abundance,j_gene,v_gene,len,d_gene,CDR3aa,CDR3nt
-,TRBJ1-3,TRBV7-9,17,-,CASSLGGRGFTGNTIYF,TGTGCCAGCAGCTTAGGAGGCAGGGGATTTACTGGAAACACCATATATTTT
-,TRBJ1-2,TRBV10-2,16,-,CASRTSGGAGNYGYTF,TGCGCCAGCAGAACTTCGGGGGGAGCGGGGAACTATGGCTACACCTTC
-,TRBJ1-1,TRBV7-2,15,-,CASSLAGGQGSEAFF,TGTGCCAGCAGCTTAGCTGGGGGGCAGGGCAGTGAAGCTTTCTTT
-,TRBJ1-2,TRBV5-1,11,-,CASAANYGYTF,TGCGCCAGCGCGGCTAACTATGGCTACACCTTC
-,TRBJ2-5,TRBV18,13,-,CASSPLGRETQYF,TGTGCCAGCTCACCACTAGGGAGGGAGACCCAGTACTTC
few,TRBJ2-7,TRBV18,15,TRBD1,CASSPRQGDLYEQYF,TGTGCCAGCTCACCGAGGCAGGGGGACCTCTACGAGCAGTACTTC
-,TRBJ1-2,TRBV4-1,15,-,CASSQAGGLNYGYTF,TGCGCCAGCAGCCAAGCCGGGGGGCTAAACTATGGCTACACCTTC
once,TRBJ1-4,TRBV18,15,TRBD1,CASSPTGPANEKLFF,TGTGCCAGCTCACCGACAGGGCCTGCTAATGAAAAACTGTTTTTT
-,TRBJ2-5,TRBV5-1,13,-,CASSPGPPETQYF,TGCGCCAGCAGCCCCGGGCCGCCGGAGACCCAGTACTTC
-,TRBJ2-7,TRBV4-1,12,-,CASSRPGYEQYF,TGCGCCAGCAGCCGACCAGGTTACGAGCAGTACTTC
-,TRBJ1-5,TRBV6-1,14,TRBD1,CATQWDRGNQPQHF,TGTGCCACCCAGTGGGACAGGGGAAATCAGCCCCAGCATTTT
-,TRBJ2-3,TRBV7-9,13,-,CASSFYHTDTQYF,TGTGCCAGCAGCTTCTACCACACAGATACGCAGTATTTT
-,TRBJ2-1,TRBV5-1,16,TRBD2,CASSRTAGVPYNEQFF,TGCGCCAGCAGCCGTACGGCGGGGGTCCCCTACAATGAGCAGTTCTTC
-,TRBJ1-2,TRBV7-8,13,-,CASSLGDNYGYTF,TGTGCCAGCAGCTTAGGGGACAACTATGGCTACACCTTC
once,TRBJ1-1,TRBV4-2,15,TRBD1,CASSISGGSDTEAFF,TGTGCCAGCAGCATCTCAGGGGGCTCAGACACTGAAGCTTTCTTT
few,TRBJ2-7,TRBV5-1,14,TRBD1,CASQRWTGSYEQYF,TGCGCCAGCCAGCGTTGGACAGGGTCCTACGAGCAGTACTTC
-,TRBJ2-5,TRBV5-1,16,-,CASSPRGRGSGETQYF,TGCGCCAGCAGCCCCCGGGGGAGAGGCTCGGGGGAGACCCAGTACTTC
-,TRBJ1-2,TRBV5-4,13,-,CASSADIDYGYTF,TGTGCCAGCAGCGCCGACATTGACTATGGCTACACCTTC
once,TRBJ1-2,TRBV2,13,TRBD1,CASRGGTAWGYTF,TGTGCCAGCAGGGGCGGGACAGCGTGGGGCTACACCTTC
-,TRBJ1-2,TRBV27,12,TRBD1,CASRRQGGGYTF,TGTGCCAGCAGGAGACAGGGCGGGGGCTACACCTTC
-,TRBJ1-5,TRBV6-6,16,TRBD1,CATTTGRGYSNQPQHF,TGTGCCACCACGACAGGGAGGGGATATAGCAATCAGCCCCAGCATTTT
-,TRBJ1-2,TRBV2,13,TRBD1,CANTGESGYGYTF,TGTGCCAACACAGGGGAGAGTGGATATGGCTACACCTTC
-,TRBJ2-5,TRBV19,13,TRBD2,CASRAGGRETQYF,TGTGCCAGTCGGGCGGGGGGGCGTGAGACCCAGTACTTC
-,TRBJ2-7,TRBV4-1,13,-,CASSPRDIYEQYF,TGCGCCAGCAGCCCCCGGGACATCTACGAGCAGTACTTC
-,TRBJ2-5,TRBV18,13,-,CASSPGPQETQYF,TGTGCCAGCTCACCAGGGCCCCAAGAGACCCAGTACTTC
-,TRBJ2-5,TRBV2,15,TRBD1,CASSPDRVKQETQYF,TGTGCCAGCAGTCCCGACAGGGTAAAACAAGAGACCCAGTACTTC
-,TRBJ1-1,TRBV7-2,13,-,CASSPTASQAAFF,TGTGCCAGCAGCCCGACGGCCTCTCAAGCGGCTTTCTTT
-,TRBJ2-7,TRBV5-4,15,-,CASSLGGTLTYEQYF,TGTGCCAGCAGCTTGGGAGGGACTCTTACCTACGAGCAGTACTTC
-,TRBJ2-5,TRBV7-9,14,-,CASSNPPGSETQYF,TGTGCCAGCAGCAATCCCCCGGGGTCAGAGACCCAGTACTTC
-,TRBJ1-1,TRBV2,12,-,CASSRQVAEAFF,TGTGCCAGCAGTCGACAGGTGGCTGAAGCTTTCTTT
-,TRBJ1-5,TRBV6-1,13,-,CASSTQSNQPQHF,TGTGCCAGCAGTACGCAGTCTAATCAGCCCCAGCATTTT
-,TRBJ1-2,TRBV7-9,19,TRBD1,CASSLSSGGRDRGLYGYTF,TGTGCCAGCAGCTTATCCTCCGGGGGTCGAGACAGGGGGCTCTATGGCTACACCTTC
-,TRBJ2-3,TRBV2,19,TRBD2,CASALGLGTSGVSTDTQYF,TGTGCCAGCGCCTTAGGGCTTGGGACTAGCGGGGTCAGCACAGATACGCAGTATTTT
-,TRBJ1-6,TRBV6-1,16,-,CASSESKGPNNSPLHF,TGTGCCAGCAGTGAATCAAAAGGACCCAATAATTCACCCCTCCACTTT
-,TRBJ1-3,TRBV19,17,TRBD1,CASSKQGAASSGNTIYF,TGTGCCAGTAGCAAACAGGGGGCTGCGAGCTCTGGAAACACCATATATTTT
-,TRBJ1-2,TRBV7-6,14,-,CASSLTDALAGYTF,TGTGCCAGCAGCCTGACCGACGCCTTGGCGGGCTACACCTTC
-,TRBJ2-2,TRBV19,16,-,CASSPSGQKNTGELFF,TGTGCCAGTAGTCCCTCCGGACAGAAAAACACCGGGGAGCTGTTTTTT